This T cell receptor beta chain comes out of a study of T cells after yellow fever vaccination. TCRdb re-analysed the 5' RACE reads in MiXCR, keeping a single row per CDR3 protein. This sample yields 300,000 or so distinct CDR3 sequences, of which around 8.1% are seen a single time; 15% to 20% belongs to the top ten. This clonotype was recorded many times. The germline V gene has CDR1 DFQATT and CDR2 SNEGSKA (reference sequence). The J segment lost 2 bases and the V segment lost 6 bases, leaving 7 bases of the junction unmatched. The length of the CDR3 is 14 residues. The sample was PBMCs, taken about 49 days after the first yellow fever vaccination. The V and J genes are TRBV20-1 and TRBJ2-3, with 8 bases matching TRBD1. This TCR was sampled from a man aged 18 to 29 who received the YFV17D yellow fever vaccine. CDR3 nucleotide sequence: TGCAGTGCCGTGGACAGGGATTACACAGATACGCAGTATTTT. It yields the protein CSAVDRDYTDTQYF.